Listed below are T cell receptor beta chains from one sample, sequenced in a study of technical replicates of blood from a handful of donors. Sequencing was performed with immunoSEQ multiplex PCR; in TCRdb, only in-frame clones are kept and a portion is missing. The table records around 49,000 clones, 95% to 96% of them present only once. The specimen sequenced was T cells isolated from PBMCs. The receptors derive from a human donor in good health. The CDR3 runs from the conserved cysteine through the conserved F or W. Each record gives: D gene, J gene, V gene, CDR3 DNA, CDR3 protein. D genes are given only for firm matches.

>TRBD1|TRBJ1-3|TRBV7-2
TGTGCCAGCAGCCGGGACAGGGGGCCCGGAAACACCATATATTTT
CASSRDRGPGNTIYF
>-|TRBJ2-5|TRBV18
TGTGCCAGCTCACCACCTGACTCCATCCAAGAGACCCAGTACTTC
CASSPPDSIQETQYF
>-|TRBJ2-7|TRBV7-9
TGTGCCAGCAGCCTAATCGAGGGCAGGGGTCTCTACGAGCAGTACTTC
CASSLIEGRGLYEQYF
>-|TRBJ2-2|TRBV9
TGTGCCAGCAGCGCGGGAGCCGGGGAGCTGTTTTTT
CASSAGAGELFF
>-|TRBJ1-2|TRBV29-1
TGCAGCGTTGAAGATCGTTTGGACTTCTATGGCTACACCTTC
CSVEDRLDFYGYTF
>-|TRBJ1-4|TRBV27
TGTGCCAGCAGTCGCGCCGCAACTAATGAAAAACTGTTTTTT
CASSRAATNEKLFF
>TRBD1|TRBJ1-2|TRBV15
TGTGCCACCAGCAGACCCAGCCAGGGACAGGGAGTAGTTGGCTACACCTTC
CATSRPSQGQGVVGYTF
>-|TRBJ1-2|TRBV5-4
TGTGCCAGCAGCTATGCCCAGGGGAATCGCTATGGCTACACCTTC
CASSYAQGNRYGYTF
>-|TRBJ2-7|TRBV5-1
TGCGCCAGCAGCTTGGCGGGAGAACGGGCCTACGAGCAGTACTTC
CASSLAGERAYEQYF
>-|TRBJ2-7|TRBV5-1
TGCGCCAGCAGGCTTCAGGGGCACGAGCAGTACTTC
CASRLQGHEQYF